The T cell receptor beta chain described here comes from a study of shared clonotypes between healthy human individuals. On the study more broadly: Three plates were used per donor for CD4 naive, three for CD4 memory, two for CD8 naive and one for CD8 memory. Findings and caveats of the study: Sequencing depth was a factor that was expected to affect clonotype sharing among donors.

The trim removed 3 bases at V and 8 bases at J, leaving 8 bases unmatched. The CDR3 spans 15 residues. The germline CDR1 and CDR2 sequences are SGHTA and FQGNSA. Original analysis: Junction-only immunoSEQ data arrived without quality scores, meaning filtering differed. This table comes from immunoSEQ multiplex PCR, and its TCRdb copy is limited to in-frame clones, with some not included. V, J and clone size derive from that table, while D and trimming were established from the DNA sequence. The data show more than 2,000,000 clones, roughly nine tenths seen once. Regarding this clone: What it binds is not known.

The V and J genes are TRBV7-2 and TRBJ2-1; TRBD1 aligns across 9 bases. The TCR sequence derives from a man between 18 and 29 years old in good health. Material: naive CD4+ T cells sorted from blood. As for subset: CD45RA+ positively selected. The chain's CDR3 is CASSFGTGRIDEQFF. CDR3 DNA: TGTGCCAGCAGCTTTGGGACAGGGAGGATCGATGAGCAGTTCTTC.